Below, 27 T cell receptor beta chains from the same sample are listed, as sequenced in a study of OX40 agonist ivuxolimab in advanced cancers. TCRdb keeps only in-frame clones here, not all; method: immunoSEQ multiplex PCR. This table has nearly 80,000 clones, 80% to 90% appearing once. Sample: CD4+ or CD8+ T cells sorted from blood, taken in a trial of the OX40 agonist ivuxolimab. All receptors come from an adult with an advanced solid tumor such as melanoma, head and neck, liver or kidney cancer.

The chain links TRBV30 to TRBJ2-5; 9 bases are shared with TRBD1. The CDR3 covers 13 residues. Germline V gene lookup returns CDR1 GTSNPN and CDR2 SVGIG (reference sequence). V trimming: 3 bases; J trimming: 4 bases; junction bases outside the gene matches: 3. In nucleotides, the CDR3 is TGTGCCTGGAGAGACAGGGGGTCAGAGACCCAGTACTTC. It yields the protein CAWRDRGSETQYF.

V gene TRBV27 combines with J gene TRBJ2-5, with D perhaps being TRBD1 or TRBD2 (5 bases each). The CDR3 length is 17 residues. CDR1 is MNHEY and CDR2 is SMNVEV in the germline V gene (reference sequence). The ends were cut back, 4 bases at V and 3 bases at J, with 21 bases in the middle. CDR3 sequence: CASSSQARVRGEETQYF. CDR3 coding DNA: TGTGCCAGCAGTTCGCAAGCGAGGGTTAGAGGGGAAGAGACCCAGTACTTC.

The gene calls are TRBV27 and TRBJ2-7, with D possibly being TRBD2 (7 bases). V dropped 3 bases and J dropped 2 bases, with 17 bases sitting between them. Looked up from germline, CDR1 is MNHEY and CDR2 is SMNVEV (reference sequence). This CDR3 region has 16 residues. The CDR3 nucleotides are TGTGCCAGCAGTTTTACTTTGCGGGGGCCCGCCTACGAGCAGTACTTC. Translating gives CASSFTLRGPAYEQYF.

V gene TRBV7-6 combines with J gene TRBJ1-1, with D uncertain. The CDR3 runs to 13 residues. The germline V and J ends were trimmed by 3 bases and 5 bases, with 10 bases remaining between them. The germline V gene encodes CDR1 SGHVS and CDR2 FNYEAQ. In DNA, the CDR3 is TGTGCCAGCAGCTTGGGAGGTAGTACTGAAGCTTTCTTT. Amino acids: CASSLGGSTEAFF.

The CDR3: CASSLMETGHYGYTF. As DNA, the CDR3 is TGTGCCAGCTCACTTATGGAGACAGGGCATTATGGCTACACCTTC. V is TRBV18 and J is TRBJ1-2; 7 bases match TRBD1. The V gene end was trimmed by 4 bases and the J gene end by 5 bases; junction bases not matched to a gene: 10. The CDR3 runs 15 residues. CDR1 KGHSH and CDR2 LQKENI come from the germline V gene.

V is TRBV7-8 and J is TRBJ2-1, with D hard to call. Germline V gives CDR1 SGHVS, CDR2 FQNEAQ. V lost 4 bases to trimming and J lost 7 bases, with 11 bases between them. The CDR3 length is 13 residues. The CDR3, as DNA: TGTGCCAGCAGCTCCGGCCCCGGGAATGAGCAGTTCTTC. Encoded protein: CASSSGPGNEQFF.

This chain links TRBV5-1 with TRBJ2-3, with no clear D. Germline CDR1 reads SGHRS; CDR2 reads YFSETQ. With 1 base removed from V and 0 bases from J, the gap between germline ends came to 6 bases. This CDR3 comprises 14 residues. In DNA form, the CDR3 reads TGCGCCAGCAGCTTGCCCGGAAGCACAGATACGCAGTATTTT. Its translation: CASSLPGSTDTQYF.

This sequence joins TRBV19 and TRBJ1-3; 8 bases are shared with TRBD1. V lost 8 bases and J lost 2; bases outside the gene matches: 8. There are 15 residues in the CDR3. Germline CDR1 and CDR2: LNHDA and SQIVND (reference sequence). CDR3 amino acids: CASLPGGMTGNTIYF. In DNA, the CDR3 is TGTGCCAGTCTTCCAGGGGGCATGACTGGAAACACCATATATTTT.

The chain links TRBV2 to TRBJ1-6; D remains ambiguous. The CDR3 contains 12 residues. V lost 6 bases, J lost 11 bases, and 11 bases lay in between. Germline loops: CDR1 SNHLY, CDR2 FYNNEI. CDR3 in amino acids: CASSRPGAPLHF. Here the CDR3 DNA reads TGTGCCAGCAGCCGACCCGGCGCACCCCTCCACTTT. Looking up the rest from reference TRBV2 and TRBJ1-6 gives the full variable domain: EPEVTQTPSHQVTQMGQEVILRCVPISNHLYFYWYRQILGQKVEFLVSFYNNEISEKSEIFDDQFSVERPDGSNFTLKIRSTKLEDSAMYFCASSRPGAPLHFGNGTRLTVT.

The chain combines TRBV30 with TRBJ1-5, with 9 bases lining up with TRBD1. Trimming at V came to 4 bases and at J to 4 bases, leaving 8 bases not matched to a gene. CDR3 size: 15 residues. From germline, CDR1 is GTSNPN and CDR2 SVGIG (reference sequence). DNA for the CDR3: TGTGCCTGGAAGCCCCGGGACAGGGTAAATCAGCCCCAGCATTTT. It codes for CAWKPRDRVNQPQHF.

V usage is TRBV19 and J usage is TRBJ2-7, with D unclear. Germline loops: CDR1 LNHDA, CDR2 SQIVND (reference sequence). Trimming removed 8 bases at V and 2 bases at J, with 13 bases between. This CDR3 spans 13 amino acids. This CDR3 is CASSMVVTYEQYF. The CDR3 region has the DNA TGTGCCAGTTCAATGGTAGTTACCTACGAGCAGTACTTC.

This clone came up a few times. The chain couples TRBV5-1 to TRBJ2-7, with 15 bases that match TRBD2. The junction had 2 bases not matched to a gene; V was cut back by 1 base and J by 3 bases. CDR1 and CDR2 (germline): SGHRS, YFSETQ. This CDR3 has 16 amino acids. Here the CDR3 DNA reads TGCGCCAGCAGCTTGATGGGACTAGCGGGGGGCTACGAGCAGTACTTC. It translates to CASSLMGLAGGYEQYF.

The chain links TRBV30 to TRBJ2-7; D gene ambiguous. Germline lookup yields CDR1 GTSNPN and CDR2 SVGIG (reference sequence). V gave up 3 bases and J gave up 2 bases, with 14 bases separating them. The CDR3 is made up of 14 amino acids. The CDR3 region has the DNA TGTGCCTGGAGCGATTTGACAACCACCTACGAGCAGTACTTC. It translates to CAWSDLTTTYEQYF.

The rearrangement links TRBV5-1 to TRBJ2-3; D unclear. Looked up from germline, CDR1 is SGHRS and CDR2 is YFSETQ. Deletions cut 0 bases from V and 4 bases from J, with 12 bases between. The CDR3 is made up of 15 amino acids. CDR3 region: CASSLVGRGSDTQYF. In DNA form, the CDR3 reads TGCGCCAGCAGCTTGGTTGGCCGTGGGTCAGATACGCAGTATTTT.

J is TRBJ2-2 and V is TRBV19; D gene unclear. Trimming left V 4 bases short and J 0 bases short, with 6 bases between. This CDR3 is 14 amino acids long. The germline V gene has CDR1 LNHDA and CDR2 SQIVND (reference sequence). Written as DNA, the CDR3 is TGTGCCAGTAGTAAGACCGCGAACACCGGGGAGCTGTTTTTT. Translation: CASSKTANTGELFF.

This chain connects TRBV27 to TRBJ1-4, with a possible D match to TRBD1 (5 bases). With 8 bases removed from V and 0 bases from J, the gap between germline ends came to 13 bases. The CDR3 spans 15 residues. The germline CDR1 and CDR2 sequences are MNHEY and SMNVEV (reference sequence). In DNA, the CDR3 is TGTGCCAGCGGGCCTTGGGGGACAACTAATGAAAAACTGTTTTTT. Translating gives CASGPWGTTNEKLFF.

CDR3 bases: TGTGCCAGCAGCTCGACAGGCGTTTATGGCTACACCTTC. Protein product: CASSSTGVYGYTF. This chain connects TRBV6-5 to TRBJ1-2; TRBD1 is a possible D gene (6 bases). Trimming pared 6 bases from V and 5 bases from J, leaving 13 bases between. Germline V lookup: CDR1 MNHEY, CDR2 SVGAGI. This CDR3 comprises 13 residues.

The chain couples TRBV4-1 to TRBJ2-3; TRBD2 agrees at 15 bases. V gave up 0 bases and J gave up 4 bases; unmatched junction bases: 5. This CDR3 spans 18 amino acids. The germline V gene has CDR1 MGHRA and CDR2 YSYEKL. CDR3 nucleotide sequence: TGCGCCAGCAGCCAAGAACCCGGACTAGCGGGGGGGCCAGATACGCAGTATTTT. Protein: CASSQEPGLAGGPDTQYF.

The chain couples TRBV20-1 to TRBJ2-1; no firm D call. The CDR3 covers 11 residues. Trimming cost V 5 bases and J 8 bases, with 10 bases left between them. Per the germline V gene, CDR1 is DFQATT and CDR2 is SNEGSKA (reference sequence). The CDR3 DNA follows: TGCAGTGCTGGTTGGATCGATGAGCAGTTCTTC. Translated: CSAGWIDEQFF.

For the CDR3, the DNA is TGTGCCAGCAGTTACGGGGGGGCCACCCACGAGCAGTACTTC. Its protein product is CASSYGGATHEQYF. The chain is built from TRBV6-6 and TRBJ2-7; a possible D gene is TRBD2 (7 bases). Germline values: CDR1 MNHNY, CDR2 SVGAGI (reference sequence). The ends were cut back, 2 bases at V and 5 bases at J, with 13 bases in the middle. CDR3 length: 14 amino acids.

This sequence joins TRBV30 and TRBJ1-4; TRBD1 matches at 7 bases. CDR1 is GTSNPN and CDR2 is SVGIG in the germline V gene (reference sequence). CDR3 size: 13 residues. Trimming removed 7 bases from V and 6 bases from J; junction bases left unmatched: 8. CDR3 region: CASRQGGDEKLFF. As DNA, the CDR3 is TGTGCCTCCCGACAGGGAGGCGATGAAAAACTGTTTTTT.

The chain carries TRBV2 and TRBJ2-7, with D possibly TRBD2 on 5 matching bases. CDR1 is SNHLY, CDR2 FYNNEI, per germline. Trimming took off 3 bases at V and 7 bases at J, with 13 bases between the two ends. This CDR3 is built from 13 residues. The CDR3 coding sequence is TGTGCCAGCAGTGATAACGGGCTAGCTGAGCAGTACTTC. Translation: CASSDNGLAEQYF.

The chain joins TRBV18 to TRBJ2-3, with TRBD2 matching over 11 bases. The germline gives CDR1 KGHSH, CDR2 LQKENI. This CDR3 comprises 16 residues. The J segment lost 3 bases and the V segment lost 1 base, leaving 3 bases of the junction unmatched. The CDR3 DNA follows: TGTGCCAGCTCACCACAACTAGCGGGAGTAACAGATACGCAGTATTTT. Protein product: CASSPQLAGVTDTQYF.

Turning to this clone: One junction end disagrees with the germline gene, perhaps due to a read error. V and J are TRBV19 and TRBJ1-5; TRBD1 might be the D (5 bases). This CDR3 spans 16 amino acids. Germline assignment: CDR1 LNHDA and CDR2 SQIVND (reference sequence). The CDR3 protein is CASSIGWGDRNQPQHF. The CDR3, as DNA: TGTGCCAGCAGTATCGGTTGGGGGGACCGCAATCAGCCCCAGCATTTT.

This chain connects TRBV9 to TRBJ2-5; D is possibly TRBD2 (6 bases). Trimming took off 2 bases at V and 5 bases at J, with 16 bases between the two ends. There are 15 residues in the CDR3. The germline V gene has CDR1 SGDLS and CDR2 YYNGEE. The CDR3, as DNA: TGTGCCAGCAGCGTTGAGTTTACGGGGGACGAGACCCAGTACTTC. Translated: CASSVEFTGDETQYF.

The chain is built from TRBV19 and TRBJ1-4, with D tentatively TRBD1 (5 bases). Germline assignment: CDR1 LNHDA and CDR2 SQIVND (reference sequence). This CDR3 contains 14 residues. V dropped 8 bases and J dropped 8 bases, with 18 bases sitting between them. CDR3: CASSQQGVREKLFF. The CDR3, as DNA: TGTGCCAGTTCCCAGCAGGGTGTAAGAGAAAAACTGTTTTTT.

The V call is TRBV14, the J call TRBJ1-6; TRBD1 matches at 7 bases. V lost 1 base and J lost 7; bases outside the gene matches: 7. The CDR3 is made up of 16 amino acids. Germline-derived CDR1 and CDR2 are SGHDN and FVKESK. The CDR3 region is CASSQGGRGQNSPLHF. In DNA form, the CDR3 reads TGTGCCAGCAGCCAAGGGGGAAGGGGGCAAAATTCACCCCTCCACTTT.